These T cell receptor beta chains were read from a single sample in a study of immune evolution from preneoplasia to lung adenocarcinoma. Clones were sequenced by immunoSEQ multiplex PCR, and TCRdb holds only the in-frame ones, with some missing. The sample records 1,500 to 2,000 clones, 73% being singletons. The sequenced material came from FFPE minimally invasive lung adenocarcinoma tissue. These receptors were taken from a person aged 55-85 years with lung adenocarcinoma. The CDR3 runs from the conserved cysteine through the conserved F or W. Each record gives: CDR3 protein, CDR3 DNA, V gene, J gene, clone size, D gene. D genes are given only for firm matches. The size of a clone is reported for some rows only, either as once, few or many, or as a class for expanded clones.

CDR3: CASRRAGRDADTQYF; DNA: TGTGCCAGCAGAAGAGCGGGGAGGGACGCAGATACGCAGTATTTT; V: TRBV2; J: TRBJ2-3; size: few; D: TRBD2
CDR3: CASSKQTTGPPADTQYF; DNA: TGTGCCAGCAGTAAACAGACGACAGGGCCACCGGCAGATACGCAGTATTTT; V: TRBV21-1; J: TRBJ2-3; size: .; D: .
CDR3: CASSLDQGAYYGYTF; DNA: TGTGCCAGCAGCTTGGACCAGGGGGCTTACTATGGCTACACCTTC; V: TRBV5-4; J: TRBJ1-2; size: .; D: TRBD1
CDR3: CASNINPGAEAFF; DNA: TGTGCCAGCAACATCAACCCGGGGGCTGAAGCTTTCTTT; V: TRBV11-2; J: TRBJ1-1; size: .; D: .
CDR3: CASSVQGVTNEKLFF; DNA: TGTGCCAGCAGTGTGCAGGGAGTAACTAATGAAAAACTGTTTTTT; V: TRBV6-1; J: TRBJ1-4; size: .; D: .
CDR3: CASSLRQGSETQYF; DNA: TGTGCCAGCAGCTTGCGACAGGGGTCAGAGACCCAGTACTTC; V: TRBV7-2; J: TRBJ2-5; size: .; D: TRBD1
CDR3: CASSEAGPGAAEAFF; DNA: TGTGCCAGCAGTGAAGCAGGGCCAGGGGCGGCTGAAGCTTTCTTT; V: TRBV6-1; J: TRBJ1-1; size: once; D: .
CDR3: CASSSQETQYF; DNA: TGTGCCAGCAGTTCCCAAGAGACCCAGTACTTC; V: TRBV27; J: TRBJ2-5; size: once; D: .
CDR3: CASTWGQSSGNTIYF; DNA: TGTGCCAGCACCTGGGGACAGTCCTCTGGAAACACCATATATTTT; V: TRBV9; J: TRBJ1-3; size: .; D: TRBD1
CDR3: CASGTEPYEQYF; DNA: TGTGCCAGCGGGACAGAACCCTACGAGCAGTACTTC; V: TRBV9; J: TRBJ2-7; size: .; D: TRBD1
CDR3: CASSPRQALYNEQFF; DNA: TGTGCCAGCAGTCCACGACAGGCCCTATACAATGAGCAGTTCTTC; V: TRBV25-1; J: TRBJ2-1; size: .; D: .
CDR3: CASSTNNPGMNTEAFF; DNA: TGCGCCAGCAGCACAAATAATCCGGGGATGAACACTGAAGCTTTCTTT; V: TRBV4-1; J: TRBJ1-1; size: .; D: .
CDR3: CASSYSGANVLTF; DNA: TGCGCCAGCAGTTACTCTGGGGCCAACGTCCTGACTTTC; V: TRBV5-1; J: TRBJ2-6; size: .; D: .
CDR3: CASSIEDSSGNTIYF; DNA: TGTGCCAGTAGTATAGAGGACAGCTCTGGAAACACCATATATTTT; V: TRBV19; J: TRBJ1-3; size: .; D: .
CDR3: CASGDGVSASTDTQYF; DNA: TGCGCCAGCGGCGATGGCGTTAGCGCTAGTACAGATACGCAGTATTTT; V: TRBV5-1; J: TRBJ2-3; size: few; D: .
CDR3: CASSLPDPTGELFF; DNA: TGCGCCAGCAGCCTTCCCGACCCTACCGGGGAGCTGTTTTTT; V: TRBV5-1; J: TRBJ2-2; size: few; D: .
CDR3: CATRSPGRTDTQYF; DNA: TGTGCCACCCGGTCCCCGGGCCGCACAGATACGCAGTATTTT; V: TRBV6-5; J: TRBJ2-3; size: .; D: .
CDR3: CASSLAPGGQGETQYF; DNA: TGTGCCAGCAGCTTAGCGCCGGGGGGACAGGGTGAGACCCAGTACTTC; V: TRBV7-9; J: TRBJ2-5; size: .; D: TRBD1
CDR3: CSPLTSYEQYF; DNA: TGCAGCCCCCTAACCTCCTACGAGCAGTACTTC; V: TRBV20-1; J: TRBJ2-7; size: .; D: .
CDR3: CATSVSRVLSYNEQFF; DNA: TGTGCCACCAGCGTCTCCAGGGTGCTCTCCTACAATGAGCAGTTCTTC; V: TRBV15; J: TRBJ2-1; size: .; D: .
CDR3: CATSRGTGWFTEAFF; DNA: TGTGCCACCAGCAGAGGGACAGGGTGGTTCACTGAAGCTTTCTTT; V: TRBV15; J: TRBJ1-1; size: .; D: TRBD1
CDR3: CASSQGRDRYEQYF; DNA: TGCGCCAGCAGCCAAGGGAGGGATAGATACGAGCAGTACTTC; V: TRBV4-1; J: TRBJ2-7; size: .; D: .
CDR3: CASGLGRDSKLDEQFF; DNA: TGTGCTAGTGGTTTGGGGAGGGACAGCAAACTCGATGAGCAGTTCTTC; V: TRBV12-5; J: TRBJ2-1; size: .; D: .
CDR3: CASRGGANTGELFF; DNA: TGTGCCAGTCGGGGGGGGGCGAACACCGGGGAGCTGTTTTTT; V: TRBV19; J: TRBJ2-2; size: .; D: TRBD2
CDR3: CASSLDPGAYEQYF; DNA: TGTGCCAGCAGCTTAGATCCGGGGGCCTACGAGCAGTACTTC; V: TRBV11-2; J: TRBJ2-7; size: few; D: .
CDR3: CAWRGQGGDEQYF; DNA: TGTGCCTGGAGGGGACAGGGAGGCGACGAGCAGTACTTC; V: TRBV30; J: TRBJ2-7; size: .; D: TRBD1
CDR3: CASSYEGDNEQFF; DNA: TGCGCCAGCAGTTACGAGGGGGACAATGAGCAGTTCTTC; V: TRBV4-1; J: TRBJ2-1; size: few; D: .
CDR3: CASSISSGGGDTQYF; DNA: TGCGCCAGCAGCATATCTAGCGGGGGGGGAGATACGCAGTATTTT; V: TRBV5-1; J: TRBJ2-3; size: .; D: TRBD2
CDR3: CATNLRDTTNEQFF; DNA: TGTGCCACCAATCTCCGGGACACCACCAATGAGCAGTTCTTC; V: TRBV2; J: TRBJ2-1; size: .; D: .
CDR3: CASSSRSGNTIYF; DNA: TGTGCCAGCAGTTCCCGCTCTGGAAACACCATATATTTT; V: TRBV27; J: TRBJ1-3; size: .; D: .
CDR3: CASSLSSYEQYF; DNA: TGTGCCAGCAGTTTAAGCTCCTACGAGCAGTACTTC; V: TRBV5-6; J: TRBJ2-7; size: .; D: .
CDR3: CATGEGSDTQYF; DNA: TGTGCCACCGGCGAGGGCTCAGATACGCAGTATTTT; V: TRBV7-9; J: TRBJ2-3; size: .; D: .
CDR3: CASSVGGGKTQYF; DNA: TGTGCCAGCAGTGTGGGCGGGGGAAAGACCCAGTACTTC; V: TRBV25-1; J: TRBJ2-5; size: .; D: TRBD2
CDR3: CASRKDQNQPQHF; DNA: TGTGCCAGCCGGAAGGACCAGAATCAGCCCCAGCATTTT; V: TRBV18; J: TRBJ1-5; size: few; D: .
CDR3: CASSFWGDEQYF; DNA: TGTGCCAGCAGCTTCTGGGGGGACGAGCAGTACTTC; V: TRBV5-5; J: TRBJ2-7; size: .; D: .
CDR3: CASSPAGTVIDEQFF; DNA: TGTGCCAGCAGCCCTGCCGGGACAGTCATCGATGAGCAGTTCTTC; V: TRBV27; J: TRBJ2-1; size: .; D: TRBD1
CDR3: CASSLVGDARYSGANVLTF; DNA: TGTGCCAGCAGCTTGGTTGGGGACGCTAGGTATTCTGGGGCCAACGTCCTGACTTTC; V: TRBV5-6; J: TRBJ2-6; size: .; D: .
CDR3: CSVARMNTEAFF; DNA: TGCAGCGTTGCCAGGATGAACACTGAAGCTTTCTTT; V: TRBV29-1; J: TRBJ1-1; size: .; D: .
CDR3: CASSVGTIQETQYF; DNA: TGTGCCAGCAGCGTAGGCACTATTCAAGAGACCCAGTACTTC; V: TRBV9; J: TRBJ2-5; size: .; D: .
CDR3: CASTTGTGLYEAFF; DNA: TGTGCCAGCACCACCGGGACAGGACTTTATGAAGCTTTCTTT; V: TRBV7-9; J: TRBJ1-1; size: .; D: TRBD1
CDR3: CASSLAPGPRTDTQYF; DNA: TGCGCCAGCAGCTTGGCCCCGGGTCCCAGAACAGATACGCAGTATTTT; V: TRBV5-1; J: TRBJ2-3; size: once; D: .
CDR3: CASSLDTNTGELFF; DNA: TGCGCCAGCAGCTTGGACACAAACACCGGGGAGCTGTTTTTT; V: TRBV5-1; J: TRBJ2-2; size: .; D: .
CDR3: CASSQDWDSLNYGYTF; DNA: TGTGCCAGCAGCCAAGACTGGGACAGCCTAAACTATGGCTACACCTTC; V: TRBV14; J: TRBJ1-2; size: .; D: TRBD1
CDR3: CSAEGTSGEGALYEQYF; DNA: TGCAGCGCCGAAGGGACTAGCGGAGAGGGGGCTCTCTACGAGCAGTACTTC; V: TRBV29-1; J: TRBJ2-7; size: .; D: TRBD2
CDR3: CASNIGLTPIMNTEAFF; DNA: TGTGCCAGCAACATCGGCCTGACACCTATCATGAACACTGAAGCTTTCTTT; V: TRBV28; J: TRBJ1-1; size: .; D: .
CDR3: CASSPPRGLDNEQFF; DNA: TGTGCCAGCAGCCCACCTCGGGGGCTGGACAATGAGCAGTTCTTC; V: TRBV7-9; J: TRBJ2-1; size: .; D: .
CDR3: CASSLRPPGRSTDTQYF; DNA: TGTGCCAGTAGTCTCCGGCCTCCGGGACGGAGCACAGATACGCAGTATTTT; V: TRBV19; J: TRBJ2-3; size: .; D: .
CDR3: CASSLRQDTEAFF; DNA: TGTGCCAGCAGCCTCAGACAGGACACTGAAGCTTTCTTT; V: TRBV6-5; J: TRBJ1-1; size: .; D: .
CDR3: CANQSQGIYEQYF; DNA: TGCGCCAATCAGTCGCAGGGGATCTACGAGCAGTACTTC; V: TRBV5-1; J: TRBJ2-7; size: few; D: .